Below, one TCR beta chain is given with its context. Method: immunoSEQ multiplex PCR; TCRdb's copy keeps in-frame clones and lacks some. The table lists about 300,000 clones, around 92% of them singletons, with 1.5% to 2% in the top ten. Germline CDR1 reads SQVTM; CDR2 reads ANQGSEA. The CDR3 contains 14 residues. V shed 4 bases and J shed 2 bases, with 12 bases lying between them. The data originate from a study of blood T cell repertoires in COVID-19. The J gene is TRBJ2-1, the V gene TRBV29-1; possibly TRBD2 for D (6 bases). This receptor was taken from a woman aged 30 to 39 with COVID-19, enrolled during active disease. The sequenced sample consisted of peripheral blood. CDR3 region: CSVVYGGTYNEQFF. CDR3 coding DNA: TGCAGCGTTGTATATGGGGGGACCTACAATGAGCAGTTCTTC.